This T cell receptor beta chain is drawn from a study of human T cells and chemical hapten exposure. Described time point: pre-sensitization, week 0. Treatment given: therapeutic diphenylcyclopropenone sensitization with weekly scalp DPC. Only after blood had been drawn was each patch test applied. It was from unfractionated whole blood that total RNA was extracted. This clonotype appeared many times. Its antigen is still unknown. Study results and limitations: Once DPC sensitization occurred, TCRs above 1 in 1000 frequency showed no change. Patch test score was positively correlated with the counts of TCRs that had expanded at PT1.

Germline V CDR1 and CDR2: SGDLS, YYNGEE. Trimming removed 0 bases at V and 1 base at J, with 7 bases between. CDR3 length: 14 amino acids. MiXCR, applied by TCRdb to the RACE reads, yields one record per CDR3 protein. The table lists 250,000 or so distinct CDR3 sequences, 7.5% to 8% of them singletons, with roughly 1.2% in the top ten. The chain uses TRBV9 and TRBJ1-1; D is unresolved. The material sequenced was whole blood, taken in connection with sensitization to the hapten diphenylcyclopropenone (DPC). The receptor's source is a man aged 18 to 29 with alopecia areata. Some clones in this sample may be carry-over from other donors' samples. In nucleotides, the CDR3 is TGTGCCAGCAGCGTAGGTTGGCAGAACACTGAAGCTTTCTTT. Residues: CASSVGWQNTEAFF.